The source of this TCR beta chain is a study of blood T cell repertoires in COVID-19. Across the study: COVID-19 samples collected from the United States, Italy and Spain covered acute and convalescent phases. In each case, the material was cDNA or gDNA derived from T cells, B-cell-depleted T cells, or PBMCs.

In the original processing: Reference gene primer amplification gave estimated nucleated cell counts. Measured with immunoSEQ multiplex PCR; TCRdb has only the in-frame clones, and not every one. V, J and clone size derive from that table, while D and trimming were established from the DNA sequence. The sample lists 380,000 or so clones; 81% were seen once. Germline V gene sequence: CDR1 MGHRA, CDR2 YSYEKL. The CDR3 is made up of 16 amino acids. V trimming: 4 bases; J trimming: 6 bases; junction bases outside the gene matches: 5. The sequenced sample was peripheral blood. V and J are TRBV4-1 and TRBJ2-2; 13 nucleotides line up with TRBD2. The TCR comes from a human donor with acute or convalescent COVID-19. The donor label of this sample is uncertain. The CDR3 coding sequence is TGCGCCAGCAGCCGTAGTACTAGCGGGGGGGCCGGGGAGCTGTTTTTT. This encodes CASSRSTSGGAGELFF.